This T cell receptor (beta chain) was identified in a study of naive and memory T cell subsets. This CDR3 spans 11 amino acids. V dropped 4 bases and J dropped 2 bases, with 5 bases sitting between them. CDR1 SQVTM and CDR2 ANQGSEA come from the germline V gene. Two oligonucleotides, mixed equimolar, formed the beta constant-region primer covering TRBC1 and TRBC2. Four rounds of PCR amplified the ligated cDNA using nested alpha and beta constant-region primers plus SP2. Via MiXCR, TCRdb re-called the UMI-ligation and nested PCR reads, giving one row per CDR3 protein. The profile shows 150,000 or so distinct CDR3 sequences, under 25% of them singletons. Broader study findings: Naive repertoires, especially CD8, held a few larger clonotypes, possibly memory cells re-expressing CD45RA.

Regarding this clonotype: Antigen specificity is unknown.

The receptor comes from a human donor in good health. This chain uses TRBV29-1 with TRBJ1-2, with D unclear. Source material: naive CD4+ T cells from blood. In DNA, the CDR3 is TGCAGCGTTGGACGGAACTATGGCTACACCTTC. Translating it yields CSVGRNYGYTF.